This T cell receptor beta chain was sequenced in a study of Graves' ophthalmopathy and Graves' hyperthyroidism. Germline CDR1 LNHDA, CDR2 SQIVND (reference sequence). This CDR3 is built from 15 residues. V dropped 0 bases and J dropped 4 bases, with 12 bases sitting between them. Using RNA transcripts, the TCR beta CDR3 regions were amplified. HTBI primers were employed in first-round RT-PCR, then a second-round multiplex PCR followed. TCRdb processed the multiplex PCR reads anew with MiXCR; each CDR3 protein has one entry. The sample has over 450,000 distinct CDR3 sequences; approximately 15% are singletons. In this sample, this clonotype turned up many times.

V usage is TRBV19 and J usage is TRBJ1-2; D unclear. Sequenced material: blood. This TCR came from a woman aged 25 to 39 with Graves' ophthalmopathy. The chain's CDR3 is CASSIDLRATYGYTF. As DNA, the CDR3 is TGTGCCAGTAGTATAGATCTCCGGGCCACCTATGGCTACACCTTC.